A selection of T cell receptor beta chains follows, all from one sample in a study of identical twins. A single record per CDR3 protein comes from TCRdb applying MiXCR to the 5' RACE reads. The sample lists about 660,000 distinct CDR3 sequences, over 8.5% occurring once. This same sample was also part of a study on yellow fever vaccine responses in identical twins.

Sequences were obtained from PBMCs. These receptors all stem from a woman between 18 and 29 years old in good health. The CDR3 runs from the conserved cysteine through the conserved F or W. The D gene is left open where the match is weak. Some rows mark clone size as missing; the rest say once, few, many or name a class of expanded clone.

TRBV12-3/TRBV12-4	TRBJ1-1	few	NA	TGTGCCAGCAGTGGGGGGAGTGGAGGGAACACTGAAGCTTTCTTT	CASSGGSGGNTEAFF
TRBV28	TRBJ1-1	many	TRBD1	TGTGCCAGCAGCGACAGGGGTGGAACTGAAGCTTTCTTT	CASSDRGGTEAFF
TRBV12-3/TRBV12-4	TRBJ1-2	few	NA	TGTGCCAGCAGCCGCGGGGGGGAAAGTAATGGCTACACCTTC	CASSRGGESNGYTF
TRBV27	TRBJ2-7	many	TRBD1	TGTGCCAGCAGTTTGTGGACAGGGTATCCCTACGAGCAGTACTTC	CASSLWTGYPYEQYF
TRBV20-1	TRBJ2-7	few	TRBD1	TGCAGTGCTAGCGACAGGGACGGGTCCTACGAGCAGTACTTC	CSASDRDGSYEQYF
TRBV29-1	TRBJ1-1	few	TRBD1	TGCAGCGTTGAAGATCGTCAGGACAGGGGGCGAGAAACTGAAGCTTTCTTT	CSVEDRQDRGRETEAFF
TRBV20-1	TRBJ2-3	NA	TRBD2	TGCAGTGCTAGAGATTACAGCGGGAGTGGGGCTAGCACAGATACGCAGTATTTT	CSARDYSGSGASTDTQYF
TRBV7-8	TRBJ2-1	NA	NA	TGTGCCAGCAGCTTAAGGGCTAGCTCCTACAATGAGCAGTTCTTC	CASSLRASSYNEQFF
TRBV12-3/TRBV12-4	TRBJ1-5	NA	NA	TGTGCCAGCAGTTTAGACAGGCCCGATCAGCCCCAGCATTTT	CASSLDRPDQPQHF
TRBV7-9	TRBJ2-3	many	NA	TGTGCCAGCAGCCCCCCCGGGGCAGATACGCAGTATTTT	CASSPPGADTQYF
TRBV6-2/TRBV6-3	TRBJ2-7	few	NA	TGTGCCAGCAGACCGACCCCGGGCAGGACCTACGAGCAGTACTTC	CASRPTPGRTYEQYF
TRBV15	TRBJ1-6	many	TRBD1	TGTGCCACCAGCGGAATGGACAGGAGGGATTCACCCCTCCACTTT	CATSGMDRRDSPLHF
TRBV5-5	TRBJ2-2	few	NA	TGTGCCAGCAGCTTGGATATTAGTTCGAGCACCGGGGAGCTGTTTTTT	CASSLDISSSTGELFF
TRBV4-1	TRBJ2-1	NA	TRBD2	TGCGCCAGCAGCCAAGAGGTGGTAGCGGGATACAATGAGCAGTTCTTC	CASSQEVVAGYNEQFF
TRBV15	TRBJ2-1	NA	TRBD2	TGTGCCACCAGCAGAGGGACTAGCGGGAGAATTCTAGGGCAGTTCTTC	CATSRGTSGRILGQFF
TRBV7-9	TRBJ2-3	NA	TRBD2	TGTGCCAGCAGCTTAGACGCTAGCGGGGTGCGCGATACGCAGTATTTT	CASSLDASGVRDTQYF
TRBV29-1	TRBJ2-3	many	TRBD1	TGCAGCGTTGGGCTGGGGGACAGGGGGCTCACAGATACGCAGTATTTT	CSVGLGDRGLTDTQYF
TRBV28	TRBJ1-1	NA	NA	TGTGCCAGCAGCTTAACTAGGTACACTGAAGCTTTCTTT	CASSLTRYTEAFF
TRBV6-1	TRBJ2-7	NA	NA	TGTGCCAGCAGCTCGGAGGCCGGAGGTCCATCATACGAGCAGTACTTC	CASSSEAGGPSYEQYF
TRBV18	TRBJ2-7	NA	NA	TGTGCCAGCTCCGGGGCAGGGAACTACGAGCAGTACTTC	CASSGAGNYEQYF
TRBV5-6	TRBJ2-5	many	TRBD1	TGTGCCAGCAGCTCACAGGGGGCTGGGGAGACCCAGTACTTC	CASSSQGAGETQYF
TRBV7-2	TRBJ2-7	many	TRBD1	TGTGCCAGTGGGGACAGGGGAGCTTACGAGCAGTACTTC	CASGDRGAYEQYF
TRBV5-1	TRBJ1-6	few	NA	TGCGCCAGCAGCCCCAGGGATAGCTCCTATAATTCACCCCTCCACTTT	CASSPRDSSYNSPLHF
TRBV15	TRBJ2-3	many	TRBD2	TGTGCCACCCTTGACTCACCGGGGACTAGTAGGGATACGCAGTATTTT	CATLDSPGTSRDTQYF
TRBV25-1	TRBJ2-1	many	NA	TGTGCCAGCAGTGAATTGTCCGGGGTCAATGAGCAGTTCTTC	CASSELSGVNEQFF
TRBV28	TRBJ2-7	few	NA	TGTGCCAGCAGTTTTGGTTTGACGGACTACGAGCAGTACTTC	CASSFGLTDYEQYF
TRBV2	TRBJ2-7	NA	NA	TGTGCCAGCAGTGACCTCCCGGATTGGCTATCCTACGAGCAGTACTTC	CASSDLPDWLSYEQYF
TRBV6-5	TRBJ1-2	NA	TRBD1	TGTGCCAGCAGTTACTCAGGACAGGGGAACTATGGCTACACCTTC	CASSYSGQGNYGYTF
TRBV11-3	TRBJ2-3	few	NA	TGTGCCAGCAGCCCGGGCGGGATAGGAGATACGCAGTATTTT	CASSPGGIGDTQYF
TRBV7-9	TRBJ2-7	few	NA	TGTGCCAGCAGCGCCGGGGTACCCTACGAGCAGTACTTC	CASSAGVPYEQYF
TRBV11-2	TRBJ2-7	NA	TRBD1	TGTGCCAGCCGATACGGGACAGGCTTATACGAGCAGTACTTC	CASRYGTGLYEQYF
TRBV5-1	TRBJ2-5	NA	NA	TGCGCCAGCAGCTTGAGATGGACAGAAAAAGAGACCCAGTACTTC	CASSLRWTEKETQYF
TRBV14	TRBJ1-5	few	NA	TGTGCCAGCAGCCAAGATCCCCATCAGCCCCAGCATTTT	CASSQDPHQPQHF
TRBV20-1	TRBJ2-7	many	TRBD2	TGCAGTATCAGGACTAGCGGCTCCTACGAGCAGTACTTC	CSIRTSGSYEQYF
TRBV27	TRBJ2-3	many	TRBD2	TGTGCCAGCAGGCCCCCTTGGCTAGCGGATAGCACAGATACGCAGTATTTT	CASRPPWLADSTDTQYF
TRBV20-1	TRBJ2-1	NA	TRBD1	TGCAGTGCTAGAGAAGGGACAGACTCCTACAATGAGCAGTTCTTC	CSAREGTDSYNEQFF
TRBV5-1	TRBJ2-5	many	NA	TGCGCCAGCAGCTTGGCCAACGGACAGCAAGAGACCCAGTACTTC	CASSLANGQQETQYF
TRBV5-6	TRBJ2-7	NA	TRBD2	TGTGCCAGCAGCTGGCGAACTAGCGGAGCGTACGAGCAGTACTTC	CASSWRTSGAYEQYF
TRBV7-2	TRBJ1-4	many	NA	TGTGCCAGCAGCTTAGGTCGGAATGAAAAACTGTTTTTT	CASSLGRNEKLFF
TRBV29-1	TRBJ2-2	few	NA	TGCAGCGTCAGGGGTGGTGGGGAGCTGTTTTTT	CSVRGGGELFF
TRBV9	TRBJ1-2	many	TRBD1	TGTGCCAGCAGCGTTACGGACAGGAACTATGGCTACACCTTC	CASSVTDRNYGYTF